What follows is one TCR beta chain and its context. Its antigen is not yet known. Base-call qualities are not available, and no considerably larger clone is one nucleotide away. As encoded in the germline V gene (reference sequence), CDR1 is LGHDT while CDR2 is YNNKEL. Counted from cysteine to phenylalanine, this CDR3 has 17 amino acids. Of the read, only the CDR3 DNA is kept; its 51 bases are in frame from base 1. The germline V end is reduced by 1 base and the J end by 0 bases; junction bases left unmatched: 9. The data belong to a study of blood T cell repertoires in COVID-19 (dated by TCRdb to 2018 to 2020). With regard to the full study: Samples from collaborators originated in the United States, Italy and Spain and spanned both the acute and convalescent phases of COVID-19. The prospective study material was composed of cDNA or gDNA derived from T cells, B-cell-depleted T cells, or PBMCs. Deeply sampled blood TCRbeta repertoires from subjects exposed to, actively infected with, or recovered from COVID-19 were included in the dataset. The repertoires were released in a freely available public database intended as a resource for research on the immune response to SARS-CoV-2. Samples were obtained from the ongoing ImmuneRACE study (first 160 participants) and from 1,254 subjects provided by 6 global collaborators. Nearly every sample came with metadata listing a de-identified subject ID, COVID-19 status, age in years and sex. Where available, HLA class I and class II types were taken from metadata supplied by the sample provider and were not determined by assay-based typing.

Participants in the prospective study were aged roughly 18 to 95 years, lived in under 30 United States geographic areas, and enrolled through a virtual design. In the prospective study, participants were assigned to cohorts based on the clinical history participants reported in a screening survey and a study questionnaire. ImmuneRACE Cohort 3 recovered participants were defined by two consecutive negative NP/OP PCR tests, healthcare professional clearance, or symptom resolution. In the prospective study, whole blood, serum and a nasopharyngeal or oropharyngeal swab were collected from each participant by mobile phlebotomists. Over a 2-month period, participants in the prospective study had the option of providing additional blood draws and questionnaires. Blood samples from the prospective study were shipped frozen or at room temperature prior to DNA extraction. TCRbeta CDR3 regions were amplified from genomic DNA using the immunoSEQ Assay, a bias-controlled multiplex PCR. The study's processing was this. Within the assay, amplification of reference gene primers was used to estimate how many nucleated cells each sample contained. To quantify the absolute abundance of each unique TCRbeta CDR3 rearrangement, sequence reads were collapsed and filtered. Productive Simpson clonality was computed per sample as the square root of Simpson's diversity index over productive rearrangements. The clones in this table, taken by TCRdb from immuneACCESS, are in-frame only. Not every clone is retained; where verified, under half of the shortfall comes from an unresolved V gene, and the cause of the rest is unknown. The V and J calls and clone size are taken from that table; D and trimming were inferred from the DNA. The sample data list some 250,000 clones, and about 89% of these were observed just once. The top ten clonotypes cover approximately 9% of the sample.

Paper-wide results and their limitations: Clinical and demographic metadata were provided uncurated, with the amount varying by source and participant.

This receptor was obtained from a man aged 40-55 years who had recovered from COVID-19. The specimen sequenced was PBMCs or T cells enriched from blood (not recorded which). This chain is built from TRBV3-1 (or the pseudogene TRBV3-2) and TRBJ2-7, and 7 junction bases match TRBD1. CDR3 reads: CASSQAGRQGPSYEQYF. At the DNA level, the sequence is TGTGCCAGCAGCCAAGCTGGGAGACAGGGACCCTCCTACGAGCAGTACTTC.